Listed here is a single T cell receptor beta chain. Its antigen is still unknown. The data belong to a study of Ad26.COV2.S vaccination and SARS-CoV-2 variants. Study-wide background: Once or twice, 56 days apart, Ad26.COV2.S was delivered intramuscularly.

CDR3 length: 15 residues. The V gene end was trimmed by 2 bases and the J gene end by 4 bases; junction bases not matched to a gene: 4. Germline V gene lookup returns CDR1 LGHNA and CDR2 YNFKEQ. The sample's treatment: 15 to 20 received Ad26.COV2.S at low or high dose, single or two shots; several received placebo; per-sample allocation not given. The samples were gathered on day 63 after the first injection of vaccine or placebo. This vaccine is an Ad26 vector that expresses the Wuhan-strain SARS-CoV-2 spike. Method: immunoSEQ multiplex PCR; TCRdb's copy keeps in-frame clones and lacks some. The sample holds around 450,000 clones, about nine tenths seen once. General study points: It was reported that spike-specific CD8+ and CD4+ T cell responses were substantially broad after vaccination.

The TCR was taken from a person aged 18-60 years who received the Ad26.COV2.S COVID-19 vaccine or a placebo. V and J are TRBV4-2 and TRBJ1-3; the match to TRBD1 covers 8 bases. Sequencing was performed on peripheral blood, taken in a trial of Ad26.COV2.S vaccine versus placebo. Written as DNA, the CDR3 is TGTGCCAGCAGCCAAACCGGGACAGGAGGAAACACCATATATTTT. Its protein is CASSQTGTGGNTIYF.